This TCR beta chain was observed in a study of identical twins. Template switching, a step in the protocol, added a universal primer site, and cDNA carried unique molecular identifiers. TCRdb reanalysed the 5' RACE reads using MiXCR and keeps one entry per CDR3 protein. The table lists 1.5 million to 2 million distinct CDR3 sequences, around 29% of them singletons, with 0.27% in the top ten. This clonotype was picked up a small number of times. What it binds is not known. Study-wide findings and caveats: Without tracking the same donors, conclusions rested on cross-sectional statistical analysis. Models predicted too little out-of-frame TCR alpha sharing in monozygotic twins.

Germline V gives CDR1 SQVTM, CDR2 ANQGSEA. The CDR3 loop spans 17 amino acids. V was clipped by 5 bases and J by 0 bases; unmatched bases: 9. Sequenced material: cord blood. The receptor was derived from a newborn girl in good health. The chain combines TRBV29-1 with TRBJ2-1, with 11 bases identical to TRBD2. CDR3 in DNA: TGCAGCGTTATGGCTAGCGGGGGGTCGAGCTCCTACAATGAGCAGTTCTTC. Its translation: CSVMASGGSSSYNEQFF.